This note documents a single T cell receptor beta chain sequence. TCRdb's copy holds only in-frame clones and misses some; the assay was immunoSEQ multiplex PCR. The sample lists approximately 170,000 clones; roughly four fifths were seen once. This CDR3 contains 19 residues. V lost 4 bases, J lost 0 bases, and 11 bases stayed unmatched. Per the germline V gene, CDR1 is SEHNR and CDR2 is FQNEAQ (reference sequence). This sample is part of a study of blood T cell repertoires in COVID-19. As for the study in general: Material from acute and convalescent COVID-19 was sourced from the United States, Italy and Spain. PBMCs, B-cell-depleted T cells, or T cells were the source of the cDNA or gDNA that made up the material.

The specimen was peripheral blood. The receptor comes from a woman between 70 and 85 years old with COVID-19, enrolled during active disease. The genes are TRBV7-9 and TRBJ2-1; 11 bases match TRBD2. The CDR3 region has the DNA TGTGCCAGCAGCTCAGGGGGAACTAGCGGGAGATCCTCCTACAATGAGCAGTTCTTC. Its translation is CASSSGGTSGRSSYNEQFF.